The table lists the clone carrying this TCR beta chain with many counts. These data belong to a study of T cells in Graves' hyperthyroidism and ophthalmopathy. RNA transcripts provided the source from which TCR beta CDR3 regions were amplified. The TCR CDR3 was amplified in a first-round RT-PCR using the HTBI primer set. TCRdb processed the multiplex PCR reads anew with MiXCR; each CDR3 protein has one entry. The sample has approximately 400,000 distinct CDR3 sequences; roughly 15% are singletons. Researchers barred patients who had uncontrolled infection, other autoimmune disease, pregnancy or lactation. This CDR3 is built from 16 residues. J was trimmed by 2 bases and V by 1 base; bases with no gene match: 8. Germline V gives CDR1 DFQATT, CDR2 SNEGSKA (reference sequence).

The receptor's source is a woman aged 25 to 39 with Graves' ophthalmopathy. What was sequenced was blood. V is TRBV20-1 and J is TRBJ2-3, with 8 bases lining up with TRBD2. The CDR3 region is CSARALTSATTDTQYF. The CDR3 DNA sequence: TGCAGTGCTAGAGCCTTGACTAGCGCGACCACAGATACGCAGTATTTT.